This T cell receptor (beta chain) was retrieved from a study of T cell responses to AZD1222 COVID-19 vaccine. Trimming took off 3 bases at V and 8 bases at J, with 10 bases between the two ends. The CDR3 contains 12 residues. Germline-derived CDR1 and CDR2 are LGHNA and YNFKEQ. Sequencing used immunoSEQ multiplex PCR; TCRdb keeps in-frame clones, though not all of them. The sample holds 75,000 to 100,000 clones, 70% to 90% seen once. The sample in question was peripheral blood, obtained on day 0 of AZD1222 vaccination. The rearrangement uses TRBV4-2 and TRBJ1-1, with D unresolved. The TCR comes from an adult in good health. The CDR3 loop reads CASSHEKREAFF. CDR3 coding DNA: TGTGCCAGCAGCCACGAAAAGAGGGAAGCTTTCTTT.